This paragraph reports one TCR beta chain. Its target is unknown. The deep-level immunoSEQ assay was used. Sequenced by immunoSEQ multiplex PCR; TCRdb stores in-frame clones only, minus some. The table has about 330,000 clones, about nine tenths seen once. This sample is part of a study of shared clonotypes between healthy human individuals. Study at large: A donor's plate count was three for CD4 naive and three for CD4 memory; CD8 naive had two and CD8 memory one. Study results and limitations: Sorted-subset samples were not fully sequenced, rarefaction indicated.

The CDR3 totals 12 residues. The ends were cut back, 0 bases at V and 4 bases at J, with 6 bases in the middle. CDR1 is GTSNPN, CDR2 SVGIG, per germline (reference sequence). This receptor was obtained from a man aged 18 to 30 in good health. Sample: memory CD8+ T cells sorted from blood. Subset defined: CD45RO+ cells pooled with CCR7-negative TemRA cells. This rearrangement joins TRBV30 to TRBJ1-1; weak D call: TRBD1 (5 bases). The CDR3: CAWSVGATEAFF. CDR3 coding DNA: TGTGCCTGGAGTGTCGGGGCCACTGAAGCTTTCTTT.